These 32 T cell receptor beta chains originate from one sample sequenced in a study of cytomegalovirus exposure and HLA in healthy donors. The primer mix had 60 Vbeta and 13 Jbeta primers. Clones were sequenced by immunoSEQ multiplex PCR, and TCRdb holds only the in-frame ones, with some missing. The table records more than 110,000 clones, over 75% of them present only once. Sequenced material: PBMCs. The receptors were gathered from a man younger than 40 in good health and CMV-seronegative.

This clone was observed a few times. The chain has TRBV7-9 and TRBJ2-3; TRBD2 matches at 8 bases. Germline values: CDR1 SEHNR, CDR2 FQNEAQ (reference sequence). The CDR3 has 14 amino acids. The trim removed 5 bases at V and 9 bases at J, leaving 10 bases unmatched. The CDR3 nucleotides read TGTGCCAGCAGCGACAAAGCGGGAGTGAACACGCAGTATTTT. As protein: CASSDKAGVNTQYF.

This sequence joins TRBV18 and TRBJ1-5, with D unresolved. This CDR3 region has 15 residues. The germline V and J ends were trimmed by 0 bases and 0 bases, with 6 bases remaining between them. Germline V gene data show CDR1 as KGHSH and CDR2 as LQKENI. The CDR3 region is CASSPPHLSNQPQHF. As DNA, the CDR3 is TGTGCCAGCTCACCACCACACCTTAGCAATCAGCCCCAGCATTTT.

V and J are TRBV2 and TRBJ1-1, with TRBD1 as a possible D gene (5 bases). The germline CDR1 and CDR2 sequences are SNHLY and FYNNEI. The CDR3 is made up of 14 amino acids. The V end lost 7 bases, the J end lost 7 bases, and 19 bases lay between the germline ends. CDR3 amino acids: CASTRTPKYLEAFF. CDR3 nucleotides: TGTGCCAGCACCCGGACACCGAAGTATCTTGAAGCTTTCTTT.

The DNA of the CDR3 is TGTGCCAGCAGCCTGGACAGGGACGATTCGAACACCGGGGAGCTGTTTTTT. Translation: CASSLDRDDSNTGELFF. The rearrangement joins TRBV5-6 to TRBJ2-2; 8 bases line up with TRBD1. With V trimmed by 4 bases and J by 0 bases, 8 bases remained unmatched. The CDR3 has 17 residues. Germline V gene sequence: CDR1 SGHDT, CDR2 YYEEEE.

The chain uses TRBV28 and TRBJ2-7; TRBD1 matches 8 bases. V was clipped by 7 bases and J by 4 bases; unmatched bases: 9. This CDR3 region has 14 residues. CDR1 and CDR2 from the germline V gene are MDHEN and SYDVKM. This CDR3 is CASTSPDRAYEQYF. The CDR3, as DNA: TGTGCCAGCACCTCCCCGGACAGGGCTTACGAGCAGTACTTC.

The chain is built from TRBV15 and TRBJ2-5, with TRBD1 identical over 7 bases. This CDR3 is 15 amino acids long. Per the germline V gene, CDR1 is LNHNV and CDR2 is YYDKDF (reference sequence). V trimming: 4 bases; J trimming: 4 bases; junction bases outside the gene matches: 9. CDR3: CATSTRLTGVETQYF. DNA of the CDR3: TGTGCCACCAGCACGAGACTAACAGGGGTAGAGACCCAGTACTTC.

V is TRBV6-5 and J is TRBJ2-3; 13 bases line up with TRBD2. Germline V gene data show CDR1 as MNHEY and CDR2 as SVGAGI. Trimming cost V 4 bases and J 7 bases; bases outside gene matches: 8. The CDR3 is 16 residues long. CDR3 nucleotide sequence: TGTGCCAGCAGTTTACTACTAGCGGGGGGGCCGTATACGCAGTATTTT. This sequence encodes CASSLLLAGGPYTQYF.

The V and J genes are TRBV7-3 and TRBJ2-7; 7 nucleotides align to TRBD2. V lost 0 bases and J lost 6; bases outside the gene matches: 8. CDR3 length: 15 amino acids. The germline CDR1 and CDR2 sequences are SGHTA and FQGTGA. This CDR3 is CASSLTGGPGGEQYF. CDR3 nucleotide sequence: TGTGCCAGCAGCTTAACGGGAGGGCCGGGCGGCGAGCAGTACTTC.

The chain has TRBV4-1 and TRBJ2-3; TRBD2 might be the D (5 bases). Per the germline V gene, CDR1 is MGHRA and CDR2 is YSYEKL. The CDR3 runs to 17 residues. V lost 1 base, J lost 1 base, and 15 bases lay in between. CDR3 region: CASSQAGWGIGTDTQYF. CDR3 nucleotides: TGCGCCAGCAGCCAAGCGGGGTGGGGTATTGGCACAGATACGCAGTATTTT.

This rearrangement joins TRBV7-9 to TRBJ2-3; perhaps TRBD2 as D (6 bases). The germline gives CDR1 SEHNR, CDR2 FQNEAQ (reference sequence). The CDR3 spans 15 residues. Trimming took off 4 bases at V and 5 bases at J, with 16 bases between the two ends. CDR3 loop: CASSSPGGILDTQYF. In DNA, the CDR3 is TGTGCCAGCAGCTCCCCGGGCGGGATACTAGATACGCAGTATTTT.

This clone was seen a handful of times. CDR3 in amino acids: CASSISGGVLSGELFF. The CDR3 nucleotides read TGTGCCAGCAGTATTAGCGGGGGAGTGCTTAGCGGGGAGCTGTTTTTT. The rearrangement uses TRBV28 and TRBJ2-2, with 9 bases that match TRBD2. J gave up 7 bases and V 5 bases, and 11 bases lay outside the gene matches. The CDR3 contains 16 residues. Germline values: CDR1 MDHEN, CDR2 SYDVKM.

This clone appeared a single time. CDR3 region: CASSVNRDTYFFSGELFF. DNA for the CDR3: TGTGCCAGCAGTGTGAACCGGGACACCTATTTCTTCTCCGGGGAGCTGTTTTTT. V usage is TRBV6-1 and J usage is TRBJ2-2, with D possibly matching TRBD1 (6 bases). V was shortened by 4 bases and J by 6 bases, with 24 bases between the two germline ends. The CDR3 length is 18 residues. CDR1 and CDR2 from the germline V gene are MNHNS and SASEGT.

The rearrangement joins TRBV29-1 to TRBJ2-1, with D perhaps matching TRBD1 (5 bases). The CDR3 has 15 residues. CDR1 is SQVTM, CDR2 ANQGSEA, per germline. V gave up 1 base and J gave up 9 bases, with 19 bases separating them. The CDR3 DNA sequence: TGCAGCGTTGAAGTCACAGGCTTCACGTCGTTTGAGCAGTTCTTC. It yields the protein CSVEVTGFTSFEQFF.

The chain combines TRBV6-6 with TRBJ2-2, with 13 bases that match TRBD2. CDR3 size: 16 residues. The V gene end was trimmed by 5 bases and the J gene end by 6 bases; junction bases not matched to a gene: 6. Germline CDR1 MNHNY, CDR2 SVGAGI (reference sequence). The CDR3 DNA is TGTGCCAGCAGTGCCACTAGCGGGAGGGCCGCCGGGGAGCTGTTTTTT. Protein: CASSATSGRAAGELFF.

The V gene is TRBV15, the J gene TRBJ1-3, with D unresolved. The CDR3 is 17 residues long. CDR1 and CDR2 (germline): LNHNV, YYDKDF (reference sequence). Trimming took off 0 bases at V and 0 bases at J, with 12 bases between the two ends. The CDR3 region is CATSRDLARSSGNTIYF. The CDR3 DNA reads as TGTGCCACCAGCAGAGATTTGGCCAGGTCCTCTGGAAACACCATATATTTT.

This chain connects TRBV19 to TRBJ2-2, with 7 bases matching TRBD2. Germline CDR1 is LNHDA and CDR2 is SQIVND (reference sequence). The CDR3 extends over 14 amino acids. V lost 5 bases, J lost 6 bases, and 6 bases stayed unmatched. CDR3 loop: CASSPGLVSGELFF. The CDR3 DNA reads as TGTGCCAGTAGTCCCGGACTAGTTTCCGGGGAGCTGTTTTTT.

This clone was recorded a few times. The same CDR3 arises from other DNA sequences in this sample as well. The chain links TRBV28 to TRBJ2-7, with D unresolved. The V gene's germline CDR1 is MDHEN and CDR2 SYDVKM. The germline V and J ends were trimmed by 3 bases and 1 base, with 4 bases remaining between them. This CDR3 is built from 12 residues. In DNA form, the CDR3 reads TGTGCCAGCAGTTTTAGTTCCTACGAGCAGTACTTC. It encodes CASSFSSYEQYF.

This clone appeared a single time. The chain combines TRBV4-1 with TRBJ2-7; tentative D call: TRBD1 (6 bases). Germline-derived CDR1 and CDR2 are MGHRA and YSYEKL. Trimming cost V 3 bases and J 3 bases, with 15 bases left between them. This CDR3 has 15 amino acids. For the CDR3, the DNA is TGCGCCAGCAGCCACCCGGGACAAAACCTCTACGAGCAGTACTTC. Its translation is CASSHPGQNLYEQYF.

The rearrangement uses TRBV6-6 and TRBJ1-2, with TRBD1 identical over 10 bases. This CDR3 comprises 16 residues. Germline loops: CDR1 MNHNY, CDR2 SVGAGI (reference sequence). V gave up 6 bases and J gave up 8 bases; unmatched junction bases: 15. The CDR3 bases are TGTGCCAGCAGAACTGACTTGGGGACAGGGGTGAGCGGCTACACCTTC. Its translation: CASRTDLGTGVSGYTF.

The table lists this clone with a count of one. This chain connects TRBV28 to TRBJ2-7; 14 bases agree with TRBD2. The CDR3 is made up of 15 amino acids. CDR1 is MDHEN and CDR2 is SYDVKM in the germline V gene. With V trimmed by 6 bases and J by 7 bases, 8 bases remained unmatched. The CDR3 region is CASSSGTSGSSEQYF. CDR3 coding DNA: TGTGCCAGCAGCAGCGGGACTAGCGGGAGTTCTGAGCAGTACTTC.

This rearrangement joins TRBV15 to TRBJ2-5; D is possibly TRBD1 (7 bases). Trimming cost V 2 bases and J 7 bases, with 14 bases left between them. Germline V gene lookup returns CDR1 LNHNV and CDR2 YYDKDF (reference sequence). The CDR3 loop spans 14 amino acids. CDR3 amino acids: CATSRQGGPGTQYF. DNA for the CDR3: TGTGCCACCAGCAGACAGGGGGGCCCGGGGACCCAGTACTTC. The full variable domain, in which reference TRBV15 and TRBJ2-5 provide the parts outside the CDR3, is DAMVIQNPRYQVTQFGKPVTLSCSQTLNHNVMYWYQQKSSQAPKLLFHYYDKDFNNEADTPDNFQSRRPNTSFCFLDIRSPGLGDTAMYLCATSRQGGPGTQYFGPGTRLLVL.

The chain carries TRBV28 and TRBJ2-7; 10 bases line up with TRBD1. CDR3 size: 17 residues. Germline-derived CDR1 and CDR2 are MDHEN and SYDVKM. The V and J ends lost 1 base and 0 bases, in that order; junction bases with no gene match: 6. The CDR3 coding sequence is TGTGCCAGCAGTTTATACCCCGGACAGGGGGTCTCCTACGAGCAGTACTTC. This codes for CASSLYPGQGVSYEQYF.

This chain connects TRBV4-1 to TRBJ2-1; 15 bases agree with TRBD2. Germline lookup yields CDR1 MGHRA and CDR2 YSYEKL. The V gene end was trimmed by 3 bases and the J gene end by 0 bases; junction bases not matched to a gene: 6. This CDR3 has 19 amino acids. CDR3 sequence reads: CASSQPGLAGGSSYNEQFF. The CDR3, as DNA: TGCGCCAGCAGCCAGCCGGGACTAGCGGGAGGCAGCTCCTACAATGAGCAGTTCTTC.

This clone was seen a few times. The V call is TRBV5-1, the J call TRBJ1-1; D remains unclear. The CDR3 contains 15 residues. Germline CDR1 is SGHRS and CDR2 is YFSETQ. Between the trimmed V and J ends, which lost 4 bases and 1 base, there was a span of 14 bases. The CDR3 spells CASSPSGSSNTEAFF. The CDR3 DNA reads TGCGCCAGCAGCCCAAGCGGGTCCTCGAACACTGAAGCTTTCTTT.

The gene calls are TRBV5-1 and TRBJ2-3; 11 positions agree with TRBD2. J gave up 4 bases and V 4 bases, and 5 bases lay outside the gene matches. The germline V gene encodes CDR1 SGHRS and CDR2 YFSETQ. CDR3 size: 15 residues. The CDR3 region has the DNA TGCGCCAGCAGCCGGGGGACTAGCGGAGCAGATACGCAGTATTTT. It encodes CASSRGTSGADTQYF.

The rearrangement joins TRBV11-2 to TRBJ1-4; perhaps TRBD1 as D (6 bases). The CDR3 contains 14 residues. Germline lookup yields CDR1 SGHAT and CDR2 FQNNGV. The ends were cut back, 0 bases at V and 8 bases at J, with 10 bases in the middle. CDR3 amino acids: CASSLDLDREKLFF. The CDR3 nucleotides are TGTGCCAGCAGCTTAGACCTTGACAGGGAAAAACTGTTTTTT.

This rearrangement joins TRBV18 to TRBJ2-1; 7 bases agree with TRBD1. The CDR3 consists of 15 residues. The V segment lost 1 base and the J segment 0 bases; nucleotides outside the gene matches: 0. CDR1 and CDR2 from the germline V gene are KGHSH and LQKENI. CDR3 bases: TGTGCCAGCTCACCACGACAGGGCTCCTACAATGAGCAGTTCTTC. Translating it yields CASSPRQGSYNEQFF.

The genes are TRBV5-4 and TRBJ1-2, with D perhaps TRBD1 (6 bases). V lost 0 bases and J lost 3, with 6 bases in between. This CDR3 region has 13 residues. Germline lookup yields CDR1 SGHNT and CDR2 YYREEE (reference sequence). Here the CDR3 DNA reads TGTGCCAGCAGCTTGGGGACAGACTATGGCTACACCTTC. Translated: CASSLGTDYGYTF. Complete variable domain (other parts from reference TRBV5-4 and TRBJ1-2): ETGVTQSPTHLIKTRGQQVTLRCSSQSGHNTVSWYQQALGQGPQFIFQYYREEENGRGNFPPRFSGLQFPNYSSELNVNALELDDSALYLCASSLGTDYGYTFGSGTRLTVV.

This sequence joins TRBV28 and TRBJ1-5; the D is unclear. This CDR3 has 15 residues. Germline V gene data show CDR1 as MDHEN and CDR2 as SYDVKM. Trimming stripped 8 bases from V and 7 bases from J, with 21 bases between. The CDR3 sequence: CASQKFSVIPQPQHF. The CDR3 DNA reads TGTGCCAGCCAAAAGTTCTCAGTTATTCCGCAGCCCCAGCATTTT.

The chain joins TRBV5-1 to TRBJ2-7; D perhaps matches TRBD2 (5 bases). The length of the CDR3 is 15 residues. In germline, CDR1 is SGHRS, CDR2 YFSETQ. Trimming left V 2 bases short and J 0 bases short, with 12 bases between. This chain's CDR3 is CASSFTGTSSYEQYF. CDR3 bases: TGCGCCAGCAGCTTCACCGGCACTAGCTCCTACGAGCAGTACTTC.

The chain joins TRBV18 to TRBJ1-4; no firm D call. CDR3 size: 12 residues. V was shortened by 3 bases and J by 8 bases, with 7 bases between the two germline ends. From germline, CDR1 is KGHSH and CDR2 LQKENI. The CDR3 sequence is CASSPLGEKLFF. The CDR3 DNA sequence: TGTGCCAGCTCACCTCTAGGAGAAAAACTGTTTTTT.

This chain uses TRBV6-1 with TRBJ1-1; 9 bases line up with TRBD1. The CDR3 contains 13 residues. After removal of 7 bases from V and 5 bases from J, the junction contained 5 bases not matched to a gene. In germline, CDR1 is MNHNS, CDR2 SASEGT. The CDR3 here is CASTKTGGTEAFF. The CDR3 region has the DNA TGTGCCAGCACAAAGACAGGGGGTACTGAAGCTTTCTTT.